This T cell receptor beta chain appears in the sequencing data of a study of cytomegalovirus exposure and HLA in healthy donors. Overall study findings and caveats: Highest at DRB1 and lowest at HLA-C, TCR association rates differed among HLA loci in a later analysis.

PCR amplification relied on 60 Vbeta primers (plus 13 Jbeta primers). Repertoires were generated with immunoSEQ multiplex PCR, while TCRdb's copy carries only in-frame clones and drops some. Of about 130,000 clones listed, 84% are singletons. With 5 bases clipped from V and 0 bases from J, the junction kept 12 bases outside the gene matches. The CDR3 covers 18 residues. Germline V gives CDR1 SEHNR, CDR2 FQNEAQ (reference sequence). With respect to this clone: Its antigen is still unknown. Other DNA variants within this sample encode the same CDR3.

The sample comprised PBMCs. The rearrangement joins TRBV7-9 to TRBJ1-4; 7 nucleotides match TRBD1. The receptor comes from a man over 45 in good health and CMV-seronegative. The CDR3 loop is CASSSERDSRPTNEKLFF. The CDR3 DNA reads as TGTGCCAGCAGCAGTGAGAGGGACAGTCGACCAACTAATGAAAAACTGTTTTTT.